This entry describes one T cell receptor (beta chain). The antigen is unknown. This record belongs to a study of Graves' ophthalmopathy and Graves' hyperthyroidism. The sequenced template was RNA, covering the TCR beta CDR3 region. Investigators did first-round RT-PCR with HTBI primers, then second-round multiplex PCR. TCRdb reanalysed the multiplex PCR reads using MiXCR and keeps one entry per CDR3 protein. Counted here are approximately 1.2 million distinct CDR3 sequences, about 40% occurring once; the ten biggest clones make up around 10%. Diagnosis relied on clinical symptoms, serum thyroxine, TRAb, thyroid ultrasound and orbital computed tomography. The germline V and J ends were trimmed by 10 bases and 7 bases, with 38 bases remaining between them. The V gene's germline CDR1 is ENHRY and CDR2 SYGVKD. The CDR3 is 19 amino acids. Study-wide points: As the model predicted ophthalmopathy progression, it achieved a sensitivity of less than 71% and a specificity of approximately 72%.

The sequence was collected from an adult man with Graves' hyperthyroidism. Sequences were obtained from peripheral blood or thyroid tissue (not recorded which). The chain has TRBV10-3 and TRBJ2-7; the D is unclear. The CDR3 sequence is CASSLSATGKPTSSPEQYF. DNA of the CDR3: TGTGCCAGCAGCCTCTCGGCCACCGGCAAACCTACGAGCAGTCCAGAGCAGTACTTC.